This T cell receptor beta chain stems from a study of radiation and T cells in renal cell carcinoma. Study-wide points: Baseline intratumoral clonotype presence is unknown without pretreatment biopsies.

Comment on this clone: Its antigen is undetermined.

Clones were sequenced by immunoSEQ multiplex PCR, and TCRdb holds only the in-frame ones, with some missing. The table lists more than 75,000 clones, 65% to 90% of them singletons, with 20% to 25% in the top ten. The CDR3 covers 17 residues. V shed 4 bases and J 0 bases; nucleotides not matched to a gene: 8. Germline CDR1 and CDR2: SGHAT and FQNNGV. Time point here: blood 2 weeks post-SBRT. Regarding treatment: 15 Gy SBRT to primary tumor, nephrectomy 4 weeks later. V and J are TRBV11-2 and TRBJ2-2; 7 nucleotides align to TRBD1. The source material was blood, sampled from a patient whose treatment included radiotherapy and nephrectomy. This sequence originates from a woman aged 45-60 years with renal cell carcinoma. As DNA, the CDR3 is TGTGCCAGCAGCTCACCATCCGGGACAGCGAACACCGGGGAGCTGTTTTTT. The encoded protein is CASSSPSGTANTGELFF.